The text below deals with one T cell receptor beta chain. No cognate antigen has been identified for it. No qualities accompany the bases; no much larger clone lies one base away. The collaborating institutions used their own protocols to collect whole blood in K2EDTA tubes. For TCRbeta analysis, collaborator samples were shipped as frozen whole blood, as isolated PBMCs, or as DNA extracted from either sample type. These data come from a study of blood T cell repertoires in COVID-19 (dated by TCRdb to the early 2020s). For the study in its entirety: Collaborator samples came from the United States, Italy and Spain and covered acute and convalescent phases of COVID-19. The prospective study material was composed of cDNA or gDNA derived from T cells, B-cell-depleted T cells, or PBMCs. Deeply sampled blood TCRbeta repertoires from subjects exposed to, actively infected with, or recovered from COVID-19 were included in the dataset. The repertoires were released in a freely available public database intended as a resource for research on the immune response to SARS-CoV-2. The samples were drawn from the first 160 participants of the ongoing ImmuneRACE study and from 1,254 subjects provided by 6 global collaborators. Sample metadata almost always included a de-identified subject ID, COVID-19 status, age in years and sex. HLA class I and class II types, where available, came from metadata supplied by the sample provider rather than from assay-based typing. Here is what the overall study found, with its caveats: Clinical and demographic metadata were provided uncurated, with the amount varying by source and participant.

The immunoSEQ Assay, a bias-controlled multiplex PCR, was used to amplify TCRbeta CDR3 regions from genomic DNA. In the source study's methods: Within the assay, amplification of reference gene primers was used to estimate how many nucleated cells each sample contained. Sequence reads were collapsed and filtered to measure the absolute abundance of every unique TCRbeta CDR3 rearrangement. For each sample, productive Simpson clonality was calculated as the square root of Simpson's diversity index across productive rearrangements. The source is immuneACCESS, and TCRdb retained only in-frame sequences with V and J called. Part of the clones is not carried over; for the studies checked, unresolved V genes explain less than half of this, and the remainder is unexplained. V and J calls plus clone size are reproduced from that table; the DNA served to infer D and trimming. Counted in this sample were roughly 700,000 clones; about nine tenths of them appeared once. Jointly, the top ten make up around 0.3% of the sample.

From the germline V gene (reference sequence), CDR1 is MNHEY and CDR2 is SMNVEV. The CDR3, cysteine through phenylalanine, is 13 amino acids long. CDR3 DNA is the only sequence kept; it has 39 bases, read in frame from the first base. V is clipped by 8 bases and J by 2 bases, and the sequence between their germline boundaries is 10 bases long. Here the chain combines TRBV27 and TRBJ1-5; the D gene is possibly TRBD1, with 6 bases matching. The sequenced sample was peripheral blood. The receptor was derived from a woman aged 18-29 years with acute or convalescent COVID-19. The DNA reads as follows: TGTGCCAGCCGTAACAGGGGCAATCAGCCCCAGCATTTT. The resulting protein is CASRNRGNQPQHF.